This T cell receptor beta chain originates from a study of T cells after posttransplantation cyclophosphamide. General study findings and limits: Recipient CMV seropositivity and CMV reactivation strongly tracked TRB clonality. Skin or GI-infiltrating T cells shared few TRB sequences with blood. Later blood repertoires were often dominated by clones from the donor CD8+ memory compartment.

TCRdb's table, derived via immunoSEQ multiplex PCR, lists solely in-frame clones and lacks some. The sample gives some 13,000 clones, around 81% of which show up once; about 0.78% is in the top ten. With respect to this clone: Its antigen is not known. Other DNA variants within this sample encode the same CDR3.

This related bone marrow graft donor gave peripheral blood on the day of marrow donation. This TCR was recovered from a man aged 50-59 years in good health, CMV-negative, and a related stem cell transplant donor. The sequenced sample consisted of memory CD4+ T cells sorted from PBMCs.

In DNA, the CDR3 is TGTGCCAGCAGCAGCGGGAGGAACACCGGGGAGCTGTTTTTT. Protein sequence: CASSSGRNTGELFF. The rearrangement joins TRBV7-8 to TRBJ2-2; 8 nucleotides agree with TRBD2. V was clipped by 5 bases and J by 1 base; unmatched bases: 0. Germline CDR1 is SGHVS and CDR2 is FQNEAQ. The length of the CDR3 is 14 residues.